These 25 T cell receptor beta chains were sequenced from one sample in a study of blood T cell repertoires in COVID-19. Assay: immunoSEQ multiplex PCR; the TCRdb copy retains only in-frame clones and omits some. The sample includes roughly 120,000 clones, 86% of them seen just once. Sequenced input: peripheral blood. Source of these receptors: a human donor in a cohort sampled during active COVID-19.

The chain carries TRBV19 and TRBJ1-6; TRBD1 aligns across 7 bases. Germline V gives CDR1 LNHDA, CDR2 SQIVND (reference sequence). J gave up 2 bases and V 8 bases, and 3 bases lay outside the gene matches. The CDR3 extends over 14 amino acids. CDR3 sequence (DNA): TGTGCCAGTTCACAGGGGCCCTATAATTCACCCCTCCACTTT. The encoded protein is CASSQGPYNSPLHF.

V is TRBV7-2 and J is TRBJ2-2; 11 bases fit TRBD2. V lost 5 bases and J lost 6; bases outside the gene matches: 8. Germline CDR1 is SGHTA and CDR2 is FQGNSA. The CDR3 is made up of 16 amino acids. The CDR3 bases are TGTGCCAGCAGCCCCCGATTAGCGGGGGGGGCCGGGGAGCTGTTTTTT. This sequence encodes CASSPRLAGGAGELFF.

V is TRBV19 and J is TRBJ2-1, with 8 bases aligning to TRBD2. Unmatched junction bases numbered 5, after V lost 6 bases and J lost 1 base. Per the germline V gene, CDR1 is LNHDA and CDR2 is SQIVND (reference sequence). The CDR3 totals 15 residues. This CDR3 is CASSATSGSYNEQFF. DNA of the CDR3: TGTGCCAGTAGCGCAACTAGCGGATCCTACAATGAGCAGTTCTTC.

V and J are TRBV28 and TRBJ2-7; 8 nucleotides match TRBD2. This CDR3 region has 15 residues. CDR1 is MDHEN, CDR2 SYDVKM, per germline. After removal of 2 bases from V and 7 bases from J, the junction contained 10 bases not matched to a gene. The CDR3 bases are TGTGCCAGCAGTTTAACTAGCGGCAATCCGAGAGAGCAGTACTTC. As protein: CASSLTSGNPREQYF.

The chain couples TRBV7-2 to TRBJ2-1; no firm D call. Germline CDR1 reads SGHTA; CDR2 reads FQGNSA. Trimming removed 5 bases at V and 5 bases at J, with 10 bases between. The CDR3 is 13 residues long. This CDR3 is CASSLLSDNEQFF. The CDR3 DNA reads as TGTGCCAGCAGCCTATTGAGTGACAATGAGCAGTTCTTC.

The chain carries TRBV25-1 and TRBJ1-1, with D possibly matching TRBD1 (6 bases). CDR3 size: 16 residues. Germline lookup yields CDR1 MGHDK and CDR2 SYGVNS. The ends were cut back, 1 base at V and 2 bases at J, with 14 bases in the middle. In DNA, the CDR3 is TGTGCCAGCAGTGAATCCTGGGACAAGCGTAACACTGAAGCTTTCTTT. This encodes CASSESWDKRNTEAFF.

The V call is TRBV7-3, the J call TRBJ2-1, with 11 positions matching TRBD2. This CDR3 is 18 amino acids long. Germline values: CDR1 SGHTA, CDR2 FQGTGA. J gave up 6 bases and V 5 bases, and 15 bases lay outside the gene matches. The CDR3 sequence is CASSPRTRLAGGINEQFF. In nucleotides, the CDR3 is TGTGCCAGCAGCCCGCGGACCCGGCTAGCGGGAGGAATCAATGAGCAGTTCTTC.

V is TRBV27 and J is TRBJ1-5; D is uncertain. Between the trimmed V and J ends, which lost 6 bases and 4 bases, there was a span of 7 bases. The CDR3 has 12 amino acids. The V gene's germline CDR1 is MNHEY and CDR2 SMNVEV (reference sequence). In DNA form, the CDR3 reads TGTGCCAGCAGAACCGGGAATCAGCCCCAGCATTTT. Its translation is CASRTGNQPQHF.

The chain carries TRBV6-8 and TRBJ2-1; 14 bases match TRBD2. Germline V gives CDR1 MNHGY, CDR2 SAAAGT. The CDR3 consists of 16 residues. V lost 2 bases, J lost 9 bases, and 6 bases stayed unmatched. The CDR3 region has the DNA TGTGCCAGCAGTTACCCTAGACTAGCGGGAGGGTGTGAGCAGTTCTTC. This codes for CASSYPRLAGGCEQFF.

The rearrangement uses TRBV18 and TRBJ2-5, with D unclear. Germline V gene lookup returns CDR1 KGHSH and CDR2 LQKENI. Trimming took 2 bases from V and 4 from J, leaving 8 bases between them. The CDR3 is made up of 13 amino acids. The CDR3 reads CASSPIAGETQYF. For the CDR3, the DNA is TGTGCCAGCTCACCAATAGCCGGAGAGACCCAGTACTTC.

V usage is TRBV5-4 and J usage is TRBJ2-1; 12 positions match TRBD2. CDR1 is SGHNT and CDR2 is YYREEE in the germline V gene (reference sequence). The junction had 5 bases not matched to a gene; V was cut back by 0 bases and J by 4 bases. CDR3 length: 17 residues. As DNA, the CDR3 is TGTGCCAGCAGCTTGGCTAGGACTAGCGGGGTTTACAATGAGCAGTTCTTC. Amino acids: CASSLARTSGVYNEQFF.

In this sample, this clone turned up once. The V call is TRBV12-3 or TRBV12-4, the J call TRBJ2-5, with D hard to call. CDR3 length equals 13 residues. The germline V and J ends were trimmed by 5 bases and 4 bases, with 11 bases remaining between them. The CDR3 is CASSLPPLETQYF. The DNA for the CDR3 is TGTGCCAGCAGTCTCCCCCCCCTAGAGACCCAGTACTTC.

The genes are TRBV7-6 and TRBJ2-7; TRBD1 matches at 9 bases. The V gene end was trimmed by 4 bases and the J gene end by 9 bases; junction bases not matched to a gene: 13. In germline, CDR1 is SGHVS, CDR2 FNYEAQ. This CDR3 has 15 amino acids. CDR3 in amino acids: CASSSGQGAMGGQYF. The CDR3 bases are TGTGCCAGCAGCTCGGGACAGGGAGCGATGGGCGGGCAGTACTTC.

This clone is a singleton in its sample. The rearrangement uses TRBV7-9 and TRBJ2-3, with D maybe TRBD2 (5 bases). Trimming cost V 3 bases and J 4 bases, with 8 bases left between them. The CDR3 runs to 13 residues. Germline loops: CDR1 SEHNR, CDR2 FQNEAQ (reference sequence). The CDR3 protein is CASSLGASDTQYF. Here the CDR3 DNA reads TGTGCCAGCAGCTTGGGAGCGTCAGATACGCAGTATTTT.

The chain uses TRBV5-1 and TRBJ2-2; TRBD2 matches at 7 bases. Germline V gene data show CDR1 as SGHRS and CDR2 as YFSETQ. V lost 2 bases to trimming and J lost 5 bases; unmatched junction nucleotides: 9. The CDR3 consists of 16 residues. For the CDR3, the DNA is TGCGCCAGCAGCTTACCCAGCGGGATCTCAACCGGGGAGCTGTTTTTT. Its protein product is CASSLPSGISTGELFF.

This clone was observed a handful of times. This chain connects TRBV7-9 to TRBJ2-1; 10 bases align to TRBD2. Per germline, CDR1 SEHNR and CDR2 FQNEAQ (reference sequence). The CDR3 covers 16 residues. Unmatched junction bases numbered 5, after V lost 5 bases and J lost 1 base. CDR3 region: CASSPLAGVSYNEQFF. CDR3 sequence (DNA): TGTGCCAGCAGCCCCCTAGCGGGAGTTTCCTACAATGAGCAGTTCTTC.

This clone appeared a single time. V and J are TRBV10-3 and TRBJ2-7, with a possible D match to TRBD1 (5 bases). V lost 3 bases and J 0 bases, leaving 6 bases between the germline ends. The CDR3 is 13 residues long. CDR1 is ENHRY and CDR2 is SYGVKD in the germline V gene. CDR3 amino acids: CAISEDSSYEQYF. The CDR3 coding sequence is TGTGCCATCAGTGAAGACAGCTCCTACGAGCAGTACTTC.

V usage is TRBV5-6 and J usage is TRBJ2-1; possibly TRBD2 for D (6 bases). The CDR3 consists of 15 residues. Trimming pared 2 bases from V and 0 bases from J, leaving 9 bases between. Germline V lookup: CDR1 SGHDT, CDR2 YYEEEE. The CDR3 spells CASSFRGSSYNEQFF. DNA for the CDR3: TGTGCCAGCAGCTTCCGGGGGAGCTCCTACAATGAGCAGTTCTTC.

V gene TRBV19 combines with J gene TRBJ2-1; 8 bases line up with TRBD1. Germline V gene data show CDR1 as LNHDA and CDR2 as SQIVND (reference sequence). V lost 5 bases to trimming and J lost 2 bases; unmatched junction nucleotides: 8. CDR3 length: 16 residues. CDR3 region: CASSLQWDRTYNEQFF. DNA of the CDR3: TGTGCCAGTAGTCTTCAATGGGACAGGACCTACAATGAGCAGTTCTTC.

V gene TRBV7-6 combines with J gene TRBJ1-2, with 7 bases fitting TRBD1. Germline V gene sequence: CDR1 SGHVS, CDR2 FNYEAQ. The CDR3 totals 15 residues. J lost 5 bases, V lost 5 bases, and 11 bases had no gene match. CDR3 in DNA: TGTGCCAGCAGCCCAAGACAGGGAATAAATTATGGCTACACCTTC. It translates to CASSPRQGINYGYTF.

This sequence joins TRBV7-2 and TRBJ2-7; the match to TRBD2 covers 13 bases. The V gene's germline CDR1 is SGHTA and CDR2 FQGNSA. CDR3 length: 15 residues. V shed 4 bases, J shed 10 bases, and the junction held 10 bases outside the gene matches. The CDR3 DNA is TGTGCCAGCAGCTCGGGGAGCACTAGCGGGAGGGATCAGTACTTC. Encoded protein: CASSSGSTSGRDQYF.

DNA for the CDR3: TGCGCCAGCAGCGGGGGACAGCAAGAGACCCAGTACTTC. Its protein product is CASSGGQQETQYF. V is TRBV5-1 and J is TRBJ2-5; 7 positions match TRBD1. The CDR3 loop spans 13 amino acids. Germline loops: CDR1 SGHRS, CDR2 YFSETQ. V lost 4 bases, J lost 2 bases, and 2 bases stayed unmatched.

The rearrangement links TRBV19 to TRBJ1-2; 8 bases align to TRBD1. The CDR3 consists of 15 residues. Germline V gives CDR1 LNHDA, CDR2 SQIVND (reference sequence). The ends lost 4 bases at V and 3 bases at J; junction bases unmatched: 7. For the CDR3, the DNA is TGTGCCAGTAGTACGCAGGGGGCAATAGACTATGGCTACACCTTC. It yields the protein CASSTQGAIDYGYTF.

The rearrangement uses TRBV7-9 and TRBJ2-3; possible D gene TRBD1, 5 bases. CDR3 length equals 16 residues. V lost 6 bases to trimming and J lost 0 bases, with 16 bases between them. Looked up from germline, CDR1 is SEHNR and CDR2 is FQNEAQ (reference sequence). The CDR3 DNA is TGTGCCAGCAGACTTTTGGCAGGGCGAAGCACAGATACGCAGTATTTT. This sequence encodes CASRLLAGRSTDTQYF.

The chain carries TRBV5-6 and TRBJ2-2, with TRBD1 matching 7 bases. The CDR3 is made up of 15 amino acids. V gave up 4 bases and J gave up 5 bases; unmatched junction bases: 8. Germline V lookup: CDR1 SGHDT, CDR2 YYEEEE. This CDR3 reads CASSRPTGRTGELFF. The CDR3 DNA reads TGTGCCAGCAGCCGACCGACAGGGCGGACCGGGGAGCTGTTTTTT.